This TCR beta chain was captured by sequencing in a study of OX40 agonist ivuxolimab in advanced cancers. For the study at large: Checkpoint inhibitors had been given previously to 40% of patients.

Clones were read by immunoSEQ multiplex PCR, and TCRdb kept only the in-frame ones, dropping some. Of around 100,000 clones listed, around 90% are singletons. The TCR originated in an adult with an advanced solid tumor such as melanoma, head and neck, liver or kidney cancer. Sample: CD4+ or CD8+ T cells sorted from blood, taken in a trial of the OX40 agonist ivuxolimab.

CDR3 sequence reads: CASSVAAGTANYGYTF. CDR3 DNA: TGTGCCAGCAGCGTAGCGGCCGGGACGGCTAACTATGGCTACACCTTC. V is TRBV9 and J is TRBJ1-2; D is perhaps TRBD1 (5 bases). Trimming removed 0 bases at V and 0 bases at J, with 12 bases between. Germline assignment: CDR1 SGDLS and CDR2 YYNGEE. The CDR3 length is 16 residues. Based on the CDR3 plus reference TRBV9 and TRBJ1-2, the full variable domain is DSGVTQTPKHLITATGQRVTLRCSPRSGDLSVYWYQQSLDQGLQFLIQYYNGEERAKGNILERFSAQQFPDLHSELNLSSLELGDSALYFCASSVAAGTANYGYTFGSGTRLTVV.